The present TCR beta chain was sequenced within a study of shared clonotypes between healthy human individuals. Notes on the study in general: Compared with memory subsets, naive subsets generally had larger estimated richness. Sampling included only blood; tissue repertoires likely differ. What limited the represented genetic and exposure-history diversity was the small number of donors.

Germline V lookup: CDR1 LNHDA, CDR2 SQIVND (reference sequence). Trimming stripped 8 bases from V and 4 bases from J, with 12 bases between. This CDR3 has 14 amino acids. Several immunoSEQ plates received, in even portions, the genomic DNA of each subset. Using immunoSEQ multiplex PCR, the repertoire was profiled, and TCRdb retains in-frame clones only, with some absent. The table records roughly 2.5 million clones, approximately 92% of them present only once. This clone was detected only a few times. Its antigen remains unknown. Material for sequencing was naive CD4+ T cells sorted from blood. The subset was: CD45RA+ positively selected. The J gene is TRBJ1-6, the V gene TRBV19; D might be TRBD1 (6 bases). The source of this sequence is a man younger than 35 in good health. CDR3 protein: CASQEGDYNSPLHF. As DNA, the CDR3 is TGTGCCAGTCAAGAGGGGGATTATAATTCACCCCTCCACTTT.